Listed below are T cell receptor beta chains from one sample, sequenced in a study of blood T cell repertoires in COVID-19. Sequenced by immunoSEQ multiplex PCR; TCRdb stores in-frame clones only, minus some. The table lists about 270,000 clones, roughly nine tenths of them singletons, with under 3% in the top ten. The specimen sequenced was PBMCs or T cells enriched from blood (not recorded which). These receptors were obtained from a woman between 18 and 29 years old who had recovered from COVID-19. CDR3s leave out the opening cysteine and the closing phenylalanine or tryptophan.

cdr3_aa,v_call,cdr3_length
ASSLYDRDRGSYT,TRBV7-3,13
ASSWTGYEQY,TRBV6-2/TRBV6-3,10
ASSLGQRSGNQPQH,TRBV28,14
ASSPRAASGGAYEQY,TRBV18,15
ASSLFAWAPNTEAF,TRBV7-6,14
ASSLVVQAQGTEAF,TRBV11-2,14
ASSLDGRYGYT,TRBV13,11
ASSGPRDRDYSALLNEQF,TRBV9,18
ARQAGPNYGYT,TRBV23-1,11
AISPRGKGPNTEAF,TRBV10-3,14
ASSLAYGGNTEAF,TRBV2,13
ASSQTRDRVRGGYT,TRBV23-1,14
ASSFPLLEQF,TRBV7-6,10
ASSLPTGPLDEQY,TRBV28,13
ASSLTGNTEAF,TRBV5-1,11
ASSPGGYEQY,TRBV27,10
ASSRRGQGLGGYT,TRBV9,13
ASSFGGTPSTEAF,TRBV28,13
ASSRGAGGRTTEAF,TRBV9,14
ASSHQGRGNTIY,TRBV6-5,12
ASSLSLGGHDGYT,TRBV7-9,13
ASSQGLGSYNEQF,TRBV3-1/TRBV3-2,13
ASSLGQGNQPQH,TRBV7-8,12
ASSFSVNTEAF,TRBV6-5,11
ATSSTSGGDTEAF,TRBV15,13
ASSQVGADGELF,TRBV4-1,12
ASSFASFDTQY,TRBV7-8,11
ASSIAQNQPQH,TRBV19,11
ASISLQGANYGYT,TRBV19,13
ASKAGDTQY,TRBV12-3/TRBV12-4,9
ASSLGGVGGYT,TRBV5-1,11
ASSQDLAVNSPLH,TRBV3-1/TRBV3-2,13
ASRGGGQGNTEAF,TRBV5-1,13
ASSDTGGSNEKLF,TRBV9,13
ASSPVSGANVLT,TRBV18,12
ASSQVPNSPLH,TRBV3-1/TRBV3-2,11
ASSKDGGTEAF,TRBV12-3/TRBV12-4,11
ASSQREEQF,TRBV4-2,9
AWATGGLVGYT,TRBV30,11
ASSETLPAGGRNEQF,TRBV2,15
ASSLGTGSNTGELF,TRBV7-6,14